This T cell receptor beta chain was obtained from a study of blood T cell repertoires in COVID-19. The wider study: Researchers got acute and convalescent COVID-19 samples from the United States, Italy and Spain. T cells, B-cell-depleted T cells, or PBMCs supplied cDNA or gDNA.

As handled by the study authors: Scientists estimated how many nucleated cells there were by amplifying reference gene primers. Only in-frame clones appear in the TCRdb table, and some are missing; sequencing was by immunoSEQ multiplex PCR. V, J and clone size are taken as reported in that table, and D and trimming were inferred from the DNA itself. The sample includes approximately 170,000 clones, roughly nine tenths seen only once; the top ten take under 5%. In germline, CDR1 is SGHTA, CDR2 FQGNSA. After removal of 1 base from V and 0 bases from J, the junction contained 1 base not matched to a gene. The CDR3 is 15 amino acids.

The sample consisted of peripheral blood. V and J are TRBV7-2 and TRBJ2-3; 7 bases agree with TRBD2. The receptor was isolated from a woman in her 70s with acute or convalescent COVID-19. The CDR3 region is CASSLDGGSTDTQYF. For the CDR3, the DNA is TGTGCCAGCAGCTTAGACGGGGGGAGCACAGATACGCAGTATTTT.